These 15 T cell receptor beta chains came from one sample sequenced in a study of blood T cell repertoires in COVID-19. Assay: immunoSEQ multiplex PCR; the TCRdb copy retains only in-frame clones and omits some. The sample has approximately 75,000 clones; approximately 79% are singletons. Specimen: peripheral blood. Source of these receptors: a human donor with acute or convalescent COVID-19. The donor label of this sample is uncertain.

This CDR3 reads CASSLAGGGEQYF. DNA for the CDR3: TGTGCCAGTTCTCTAGCGGGAGGTGGAGAGCAGTACTTC. The gene calls are TRBV9 and TRBJ2-7; 11 bases fit TRBD2. V shed 8 bases, J shed 7 bases, and the junction held 8 bases outside the gene matches. Germline loops: CDR1 SGDLS, CDR2 YYNGEE. This CDR3 comprises 13 residues.

CDR3 loop: CAWRGTGGRYEQYF. Here the CDR3 DNA reads TGTGCCTGGAGGGGGACAGGGGGCAGGTACGAGCAGTACTTC. J is TRBJ2-7 and V is TRBV30, with 12 bases identical to TRBD1. V lost 3 bases and J lost 4; bases outside the gene matches: 4. Germline lookup yields CDR1 GTSNPN and CDR2 SVGIG (reference sequence). CDR3 length equals 14 residues.

The chain links TRBV7-3 to TRBJ2-2; 9 bases line up with TRBD1. Germline assignment: CDR1 SGHTA and CDR2 FQGTGA. This CDR3 has 15 amino acids. With V trimmed by 6 bases and J by 4 bases, 6 bases remained unmatched. The CDR3 sequence: CASRSQGASTGELFF. The DNA of the CDR3 is TGTGCCAGCAGATCACAGGGGGCCAGCACCGGGGAGCTGTTTTTT.

This clone was counted a single time. This chain links TRBV5-8 with TRBJ1-3; D might be TRBD1 (6 bases). With 4 bases removed from V and 0 bases from J, the gap between germline ends came to 26 bases. The V gene's germline CDR1 is SGHTS and CDR2 YDEGEE. The CDR3 length is 20 residues. CDR3 amino acids: CASSPQGWGLDFSSGNTIYF. The CDR3 DNA is TGTGCCAGCAGCCCACAGGGATGGGGCCTTGATTTTAGCTCTGGAAACACCATATATTTT.

The rearrangement joins TRBV28 to TRBJ1-3; D ambiguous. The CDR3 is 15 amino acids. CDR1 MDHEN and CDR2 SYDVKM come from the germline V gene. The germline V and J ends were trimmed by 5 bases and 3 bases, with 14 bases remaining between them. The CDR3 loop is CASSPARQIGNTIYF. The CDR3 DNA is TGTGCCAGCAGTCCCGCCCGACAAATTGGAAACACCATATATTTT.

The chain uses TRBV28 and TRBJ2-7; D gene uncertain. V lost 3 bases, J lost 2 bases, and 8 bases lay in between. The CDR3 runs to 13 residues. Germline CDR1 and CDR2: MDHEN and SYDVKM. The CDR3 DNA is TGTGCCAGCAGTTTTGGGCCTACCTACGAGCAGTACTTC. Its translation is CASSFGPTYEQYF.

The rearrangement links TRBV6-1 to TRBJ1-5; 7 bases are a match to TRBD1. Looked up from germline, CDR1 is MNHNS and CDR2 is SASEGT. The CDR3 contains 15 residues. Trimming took 2 bases from V and 6 from J; bases not matched to a gene: 7. The CDR3 bases are TGTGCCAGCAGTGAACCCGGACAGGTTGTTCAGCCCCAGCATTTT. Translated: CASSEPGQVVQPQHF.

The chain has TRBV3-1 (or the pseudogene TRBV3-2) and TRBJ1-5; 8 bases line up with TRBD1. The CDR3 runs to 15 residues. Germline V gene lookup returns CDR1 LGHDT and CDR2 YNNKEL (reference sequence). J lost 3 bases, V lost 4 bases, and 5 bases had no gene match. DNA for the CDR3: TGTGCCAGCAGCCGGGACAGGACACCCAATCAGCCCCAGCATTTT. Encoded protein: CASSRDRTPNQPQHF.

This clone turned up a few times. V usage is TRBV3-1 (or the pseudogene TRBV3-2) and J usage is TRBJ2-3; 12 positions match TRBD2. This CDR3 contains 15 residues. Trimming at V came to 3 bases and at J to 6 bases, leaving 4 bases not matched to a gene. The germline V gene has CDR1 LGHDT and CDR2 YNNKEL (reference sequence). CDR3 in amino acids: CASSHGLAGRDTQYF. DNA for the CDR3: TGTGCCAGCAGCCATGGACTAGCGGGGCGGGATACGCAGTATTTT.

The chain recombines TRBV12-3 or TRBV12-4 with TRBJ1-2; no clear D gene. Trimming stripped 6 bases from V and 1 base from J, with 9 bases between. This CDR3 spans 13 amino acids. The CDR3 spells CASSLTVNYGYTF. The CDR3 bases are TGTGCCAGCAGCCTAACAGTTAACTATGGCTACACCTTC.

The rearrangement uses TRBV5-5 and TRBJ1-3, with D unresolved. The CDR3 is 17 amino acids. The germline V gene has CDR1 SGHKS and CDR2 YYEKEE (reference sequence). V lost 4 bases to trimming and J lost 2 bases, with 19 bases between them. The CDR3: CASSHDLRGFAGNTIYF. The CDR3 DNA reads TGTGCCAGCAGCCATGACCTGCGGGGTTTTGCTGGAAACACCATATATTTT.

The rearrangement uses TRBV5-8 and TRBJ2-5, with D possibly being TRBD2 (6 bases). Per germline, CDR1 SGHTS and CDR2 YDEGEE. The CDR3 is 13 residues long. Trimming removed 4 bases at V and 0 bases at J, with 7 bases between. The CDR3 region is CASSRDYQETQYF. As DNA, the CDR3 is TGTGCCAGCAGCCGGGACTACCAAGAGACCCAGTACTTC.

The genes are TRBV5-1 and TRBJ2-3; 8 bases map to TRBD2. The CDR3 is made up of 16 amino acids. CDR1 is SGHRS, CDR2 YFSETQ, per germline. Losses at the gene ends were 0 bases for V and 4 bases for J; bases not matched to a gene: 7. The CDR3 protein is CASSLEVAGGSDTQYF. CDR3 DNA sequence: TGCGCCAGCAGCTTGGAGGTGGCGGGGGGTTCAGATACGCAGTATTTT. The full variable domain, rest sourced from reference TRBV5-1 and TRBJ2-3, is KAGVTQTPRYLIKTRGQQVTLSCSPISGHRSVSWYQQTPGQGLQFLFEYFSETQRNKGNFPGRFSGRQFSNSRSEMNVSTLELGDSALYLCASSLEVAGGSDTQYFGPGTRLTVL.

The rearrangement links TRBV6-5 to TRBJ2-5, with 8 nucleotides matching TRBD2. Germline loops: CDR1 MNHEY, CDR2 SVGAGI. The CDR3 has 15 residues. The V segment lost 0 bases and the J segment 3 bases; nucleotides outside the gene matches: 3. The CDR3 DNA reads as TGTGCCAGCAGTTACTCGCGGCGGGGGGAAGAGACCCAGTACTTC. Protein: CASSYSRRGEETQYF.

This chain uses TRBV18 with TRBJ2-7; TRBD1 matches at 8 bases. CDR1 and CDR2 from the germline V gene are KGHSH and LQKENI. The length of the CDR3 is 13 residues. With V trimmed by 5 bases and J by 2 bases, 2 bases remained unmatched. The DNA for the CDR3 is TGTGCCAGCTCAGGGACAGGAACCTACGAGCAGTACGTC. Protein: CASSGTGTYEQYV.